This T cell receptor (beta chain) was profiled in a study of persistence of HIV-infected CD4 T cells. Regarding the study as a whole: Compared with CD3/CD28-stimulated cells, CMV- and Gag-responding cells showed lower TCRbeta richness. Rare CMV-responding cells carrying HIV-1 proviruses were not analyzed separately for TCR.

About this clone: Its antigen is currently unknown.

Stimulation used about 10 ug/mL lysate from CMV-infected fibroblasts. Memory cells lacking CD40L and CD69 with high CD45RO were sorted. This CDR3 comprises 12 residues. The V gene lost 3 bases and the J gene lost 7 bases, with 10 bases spanning the gap. CDR1 and CDR2 (germline): SGDLS, YYNGEE. Sequencing used immunoSEQ version 4 in survey mode. Genomic DNA was diluted to around 10 ng/uL, up to roughly 1 ug per sample. TCRdb keeps only in-frame clones here, not all; method: immunoSEQ multiplex PCR. The sample has about 28,000 clones, 82% seen once. The rearrangement links TRBV9 to TRBJ1-2, with D unclear. The sample here was CD4+ T cells sorted from PBMCs after roughly 18-hour stimulation, taken from a patient who received antiretroviral therapy. The receptor was derived from an adult man with HIV who was CMV-seropositive. As DNA, the CDR3 is TGTGCCAGCAGCGAGGCCCTCGGTGGCTACACCTTC. This gives the protein CASSEALGGYTF.